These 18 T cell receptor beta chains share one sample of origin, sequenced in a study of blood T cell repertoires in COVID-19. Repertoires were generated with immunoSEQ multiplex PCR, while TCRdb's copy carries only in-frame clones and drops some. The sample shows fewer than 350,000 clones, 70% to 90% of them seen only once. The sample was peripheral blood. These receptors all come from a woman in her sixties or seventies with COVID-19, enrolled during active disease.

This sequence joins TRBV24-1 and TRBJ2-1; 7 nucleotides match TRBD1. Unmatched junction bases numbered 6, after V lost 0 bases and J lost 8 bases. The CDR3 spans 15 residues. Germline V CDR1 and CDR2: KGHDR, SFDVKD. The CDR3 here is CATSDLSTGRDEQFF. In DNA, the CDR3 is TGTGCCACCAGTGATTTGTCGACAGGGCGGGATGAGCAGTTCTTC.

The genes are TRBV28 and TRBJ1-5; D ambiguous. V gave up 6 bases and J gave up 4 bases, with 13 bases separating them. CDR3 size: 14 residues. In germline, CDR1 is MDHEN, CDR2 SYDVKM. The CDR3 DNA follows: TGTGCCAGCAGGCCCATGGCGGGGAATCAGCCCCAGCATTTT. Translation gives CASRPMAGNQPQHF.

CDR3 in amino acids: CASSQPDRGCNQPQHF. In DNA, the CDR3 is TGTGCCAGCAGCCAACCGGACAGGGGTTGCAATCAGCCCCAGCATTTT. This rearrangement joins TRBV7-6 to TRBJ1-5, with 9 bases lining up with TRBD1. Germline trimming cut 5 bases from V and 2 bases from J; bases unmatched to any gene: 7. The CDR3 sequence is 16 residues long. Germline V gives CDR1 SGHVS, CDR2 FNYEAQ.

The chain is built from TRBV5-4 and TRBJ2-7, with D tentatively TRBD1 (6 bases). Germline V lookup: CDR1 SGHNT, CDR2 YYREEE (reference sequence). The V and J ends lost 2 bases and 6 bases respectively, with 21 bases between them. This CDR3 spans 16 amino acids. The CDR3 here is CASSLGLEQGRGEQYF. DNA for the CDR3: TGTGCCAGCAGCTTAGGGTTAGAACAGGGAAGGGGCGAGCAGTACTTC.

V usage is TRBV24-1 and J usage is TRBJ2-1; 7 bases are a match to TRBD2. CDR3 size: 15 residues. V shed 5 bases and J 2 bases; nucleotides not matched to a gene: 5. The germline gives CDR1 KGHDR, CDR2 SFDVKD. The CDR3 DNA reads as TGTGCCACCAGTGTGACGGGGGGAACCTACAATGAGCAGTTCTTC. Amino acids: CATSVTGGTYNEQFF.

As DNA, the CDR3 is TGTGCCAGCAGCAACCGGGGATCCGGCTATGGCTACACCTTC. Translated, it gives CASSNRGSGYGYTF. The chain employs TRBV28 and TRBJ1-2; D is undetermined. The V and J ends lost 6 bases and 4 bases respectively, with 15 bases between them. CDR1 and CDR2 (germline): MDHEN, SYDVKM. This CDR3 comprises 14 residues.

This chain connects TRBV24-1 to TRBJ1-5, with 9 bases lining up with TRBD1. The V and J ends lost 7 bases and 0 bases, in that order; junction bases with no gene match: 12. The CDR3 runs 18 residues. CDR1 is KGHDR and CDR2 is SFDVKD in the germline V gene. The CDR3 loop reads CATSQTGGGPYSNQPQHF. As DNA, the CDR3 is TGTGCCACCAGCCAGACAGGGGGAGGCCCCTATAGCAATCAGCCCCAGCATTTT.

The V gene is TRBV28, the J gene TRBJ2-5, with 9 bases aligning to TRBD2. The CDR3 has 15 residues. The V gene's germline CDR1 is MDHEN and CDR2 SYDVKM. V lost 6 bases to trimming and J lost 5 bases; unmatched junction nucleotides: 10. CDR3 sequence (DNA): TGTGCCAGCAGGCGCGGGGGGGCCGGCTGGGAGACCCAGTACTTC. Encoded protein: CASRRGGAGWETQYF.

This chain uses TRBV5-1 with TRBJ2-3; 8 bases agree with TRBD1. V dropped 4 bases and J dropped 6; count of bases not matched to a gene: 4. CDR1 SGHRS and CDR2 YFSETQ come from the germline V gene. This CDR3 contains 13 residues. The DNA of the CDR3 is TGCGCCAGCAGCGGACAGGGAGGCGATACGCAGTATTTT. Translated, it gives CASSGQGGDTQYF. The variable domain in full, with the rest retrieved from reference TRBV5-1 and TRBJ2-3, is KAGVTQTPRYLIKTRGQQVTLSCSPISGHRSVSWYQQTPGQGLQFLFEYFSETQRNKGNFPGRFSGRQFSNSRSEMNVSTLELGDSALYLCASSGQGGDTQYFGPGTRLTVL.

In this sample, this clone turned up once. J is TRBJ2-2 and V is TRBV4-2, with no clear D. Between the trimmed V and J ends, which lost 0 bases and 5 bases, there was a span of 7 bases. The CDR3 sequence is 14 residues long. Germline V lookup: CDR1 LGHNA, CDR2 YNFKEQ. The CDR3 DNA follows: TGTGCCAGCAGCCAAGAAAGCGCTACCGGGGAGCTGTTTTTT. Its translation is CASSQESATGELFF.

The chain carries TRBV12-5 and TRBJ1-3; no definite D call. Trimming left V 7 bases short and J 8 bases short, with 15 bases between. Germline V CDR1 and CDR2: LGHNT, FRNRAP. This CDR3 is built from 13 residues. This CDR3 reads CASAGQSMDTIYF. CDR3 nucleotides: TGTGCTAGTGCAGGTCAGTCAATGGACACCATATATTTT.

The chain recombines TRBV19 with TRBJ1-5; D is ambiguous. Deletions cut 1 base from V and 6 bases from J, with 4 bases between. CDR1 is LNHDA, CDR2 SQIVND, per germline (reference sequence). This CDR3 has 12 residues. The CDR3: CASSIGVQPQHF. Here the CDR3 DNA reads TGTGCCAGTAGTATAGGAGTTCAGCCCCAGCATTTT.

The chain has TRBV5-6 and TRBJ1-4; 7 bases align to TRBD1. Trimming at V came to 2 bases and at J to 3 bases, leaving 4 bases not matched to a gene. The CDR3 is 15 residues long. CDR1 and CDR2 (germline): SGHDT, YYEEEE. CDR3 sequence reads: CASSFGGQSNEKLFF. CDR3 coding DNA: TGTGCCAGCAGCTTCGGGGGACAGTCTAATGAAAAACTGTTTTTT.

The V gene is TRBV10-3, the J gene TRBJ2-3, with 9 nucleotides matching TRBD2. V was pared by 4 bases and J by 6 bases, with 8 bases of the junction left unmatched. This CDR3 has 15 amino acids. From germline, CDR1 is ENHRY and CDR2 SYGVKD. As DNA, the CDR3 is TGTGCCATCAGTGGGAGCGGGGGGCGCGGGGATACGCAGTATTTT. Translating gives CAISGSGGRGDTQYF.

In DNA form, the CDR3 reads TGTGCCAGCAGTGAAACAGGGTTTTGGGCTTTCTTT. It specifies CASSETGFWAFF. The chain employs TRBV6-1 and TRBJ1-1, with TRBD1 as a possible D gene (6 bases). The CDR3 has 12 amino acids. Germline V lookup: CDR1 MNHNS, CDR2 SASEGT. Trimming stripped 2 bases from V and 11 bases from J, with 12 bases between.

The CDR3 DNA follows: TGTGCCAGCAGTTACTCCGGGACAGATAGCAATCAGCCCCAGCATTTT. This gives the protein CASSYSGTDSNQPQHF. The genes are TRBV6-2 or TRBV6-3 and TRBJ1-5; 7 bases agree with TRBD1. This CDR3 has 16 residues. The V segment lost 0 bases and the J segment 0 bases; nucleotides outside the gene matches: 2. Germline V CDR1 and CDR2: MNHEY, SVGEGT.

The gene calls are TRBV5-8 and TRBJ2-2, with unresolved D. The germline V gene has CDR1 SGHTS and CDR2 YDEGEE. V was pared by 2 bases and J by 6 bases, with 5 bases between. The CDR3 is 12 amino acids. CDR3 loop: CASSFSPGELFF. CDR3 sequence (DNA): TGTGCCAGCAGCTTCTCCCCCGGGGAGCTGTTTTTT.

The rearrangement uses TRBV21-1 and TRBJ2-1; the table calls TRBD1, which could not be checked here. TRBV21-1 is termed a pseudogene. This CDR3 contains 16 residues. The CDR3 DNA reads TGTGCCAGCAGCAAAGTAGCCAGGACAGGGGACAATGAGCAGTTCTTC. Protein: CASSKVARTGDNEQFF.